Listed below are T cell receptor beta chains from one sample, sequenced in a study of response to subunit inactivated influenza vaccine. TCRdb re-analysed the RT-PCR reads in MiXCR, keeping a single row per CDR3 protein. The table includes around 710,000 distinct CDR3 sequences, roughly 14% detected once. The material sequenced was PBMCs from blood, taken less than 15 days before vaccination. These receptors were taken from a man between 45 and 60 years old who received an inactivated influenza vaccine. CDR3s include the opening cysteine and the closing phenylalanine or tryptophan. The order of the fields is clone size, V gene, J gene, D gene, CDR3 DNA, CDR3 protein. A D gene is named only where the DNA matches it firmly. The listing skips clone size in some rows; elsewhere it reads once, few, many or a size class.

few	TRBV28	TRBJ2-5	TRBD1	TGTGCCAGCAGAACAGGGGGCGCATATGAGACCCAGTACTTC	CASRTGGAYETQYF
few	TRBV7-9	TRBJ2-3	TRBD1	TGTGCCAGCAGCTTAACAGGGGGAGTGACAGATACGCAGTATTTT	CASSLTGGVTDTQYF
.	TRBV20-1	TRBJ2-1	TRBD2	TGCAGTGCTAGAGATGATATAGCGGGGGGACCTTACAATGAGCAGTTCTTC	CSARDDIAGGPYNEQFF
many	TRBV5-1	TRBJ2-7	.	TGCGCCAGCAGCAGACCAACGGACGGGAAATACTCCTACGAGCAGTACTTC	CASSRPTDGKYSYEQYF
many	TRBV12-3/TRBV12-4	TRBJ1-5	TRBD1	TGTGCCAGCAGGGTACAGGGGGCAGGGCAGCCCCAGCATTTT	CASRVQGAGQPQHF
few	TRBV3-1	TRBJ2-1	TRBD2	TGTGCCAGCAGCCACGAAGGGACTAGCGGATACAATGAGCAGTTCTTC	CASSHEGTSGYNEQFF
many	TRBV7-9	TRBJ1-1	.	TGTGCCAGCAGCTCGCAGGGTTCCCTCCTCATGAACACTGAAGCTTTCTTT	CASSSQGSLLMNTEAFF
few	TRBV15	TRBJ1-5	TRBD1	TGTGCCACCAGCAGAGGTCCAGGGGGCGGTCAGCCCCAGCATTTT	CATSRGPGGGQPQHF
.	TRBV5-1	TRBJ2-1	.	TGCGCCAGCAGCCTGGATGGCAGGACCAATGAGCAGTTCTTC	CASSLDGRTNEQFF
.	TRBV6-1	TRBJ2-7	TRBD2	TGTGCCAGCAGACCGGGGGGATCAACCTACGAGCAGTACTTC	CASRPGGSTYEQYF
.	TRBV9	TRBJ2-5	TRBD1	TGTGCCAGCAGCGTACAGGGGGACAGGGGGCAAGAGACCCAGTACTTC	CASSVQGDRGQETQYF
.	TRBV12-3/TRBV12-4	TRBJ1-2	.	TGTGCCAGCAGTTTAGGTGCGGCAGGGAATGGCTACACCTTC	CASSLGAAGNGYTF
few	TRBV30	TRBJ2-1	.	TGTGCCTGGAGTTGGGAGAATGAGCAGTTCTTC	CAWSWENEQFF
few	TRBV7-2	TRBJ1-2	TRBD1	TGTGCCACCACAGGGACAGGGGATTCTAGAAACTATGGCTACACCTTC	CATTGTGDSRNYGYTF
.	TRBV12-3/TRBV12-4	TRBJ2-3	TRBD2	TGTGCCAGCAGTTTCGTCGGCGGGGGGGCCGAAGATACGCAGTATTTT	CASSFVGGGAEDTQYF
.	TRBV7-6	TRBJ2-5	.	TGTGCCAGCAGCTCCAGAATCAGAGGCCGGGGCCAAGAGACCCAGTACTTC	CASSSRIRGRGQETQYF
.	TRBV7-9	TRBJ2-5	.	TGTGCCAGCAGCTTAGCGAACCAGGGCGGGTACCAAGAGACCCAGTACTTC	CASSLANQGGYQETQYF
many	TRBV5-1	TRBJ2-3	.	TGCGCCAGCAGCTTGGAACCAGATACGCAGTATTTT	CASSLEPDTQYF
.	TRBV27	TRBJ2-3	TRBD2	TGTGCCAGCAGTCGATTGTTAGCGGGGGGGAGACGTACGCAGTATTTT	CASSRLLAGGRRTQYF
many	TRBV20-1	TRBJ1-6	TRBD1	TGCAGTGCTATACTCGGGACAGGGGTTTTTTCACCCCTCCACTTT	CSAILGTGVFSPLHF
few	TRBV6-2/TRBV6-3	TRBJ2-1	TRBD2	TGTGCCAGCAGGGGGACTAGAAGCTCCTACAATGAGCAGTTCTTC	CASRGTRSSYNEQFF
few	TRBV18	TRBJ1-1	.	TGTGCCAGCTCACCATCCCCCATCGGGAACACTGAAGCTTTCTTT	CASSPSPIGNTEAFF
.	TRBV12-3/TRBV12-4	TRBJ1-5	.	TGTGCCAGCAGTATCCGGACAGACGGTCAGCCCCAGCATTTT	CASSIRTDGQPQHF
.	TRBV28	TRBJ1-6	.	TGTGCCAGCAACCGACGGAATTCACCCCTCCACTTT	CASNRRNSPLHF
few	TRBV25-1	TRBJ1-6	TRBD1	TGTGCCAGCAGGTGGACAGGGGATTCACCCCTCCACTTT	CASRWTGDSPLHF
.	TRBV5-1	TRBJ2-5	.	TGCGCCAGCAGCTTGACTGCCACAGGGAGGATGGAGACCCAGTACTTC	CASSLTATGRMETQYF
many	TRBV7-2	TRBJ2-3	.	TGTGCCAGCAGCTTAGGGGGCCCCAGCACAGATACGCAGTATTTT	CASSLGGPSTDTQYF
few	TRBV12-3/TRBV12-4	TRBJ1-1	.	TGTGCCAGCAGTTTTCTAGGGCCCAACACTGAAGCTTTCTTT	CASSFLGPNTEAFF